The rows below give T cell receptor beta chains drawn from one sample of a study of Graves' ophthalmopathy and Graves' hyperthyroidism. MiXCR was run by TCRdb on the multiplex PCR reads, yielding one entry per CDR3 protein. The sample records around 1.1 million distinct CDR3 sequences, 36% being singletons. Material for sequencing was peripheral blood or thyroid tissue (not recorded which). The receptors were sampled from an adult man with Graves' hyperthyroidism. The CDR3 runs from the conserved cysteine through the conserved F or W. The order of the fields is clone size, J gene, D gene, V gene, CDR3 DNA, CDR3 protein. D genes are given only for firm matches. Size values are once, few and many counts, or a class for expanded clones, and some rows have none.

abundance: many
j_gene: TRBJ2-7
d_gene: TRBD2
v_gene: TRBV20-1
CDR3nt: TGCAGTGCTAGAGATGGCGCTAGCGGCGCCTACGAGCAGTACTTC
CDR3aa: CSARDGASGAYEQYF

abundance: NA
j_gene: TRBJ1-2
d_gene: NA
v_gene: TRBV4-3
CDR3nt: TGCGCCAGCAGCCAAGGGTCGGACGCTAACTATGGCTACACCTTC
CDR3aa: CASSQGSDANYGYTF

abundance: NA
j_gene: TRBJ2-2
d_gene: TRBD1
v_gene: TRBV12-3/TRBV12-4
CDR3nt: TGTGCCAGCAGTCGACAGGGGATCTTCACCGGGGAGCTGTTTTTT
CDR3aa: CASSRQGIFTGELFF

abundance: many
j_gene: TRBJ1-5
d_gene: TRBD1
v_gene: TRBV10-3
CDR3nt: TGTGCCACCCTGGACAGGGAGGATCAGCCCCAGCATTTT
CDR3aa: CATLDREDQPQHF

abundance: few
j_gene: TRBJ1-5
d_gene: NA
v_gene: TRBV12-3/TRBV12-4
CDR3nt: TGTGCCAGATCACTGCTAGAGGAATATAGCAATCAGCCCCAGCATTTT
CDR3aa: CARSLLEEYSNQPQHF

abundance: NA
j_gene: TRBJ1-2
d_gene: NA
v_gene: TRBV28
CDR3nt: TGTGCCAGCAGTTTACAGGTTACTAATGGCTACACCTTC
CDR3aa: CASSLQVTNGYTF

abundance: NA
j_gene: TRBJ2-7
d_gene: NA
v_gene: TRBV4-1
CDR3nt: TGCGCCAGCAGCCAAGCTGCGACAGGTACATCCTACGAGCAGTACTTC
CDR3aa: CASSQAATGTSYEQYF

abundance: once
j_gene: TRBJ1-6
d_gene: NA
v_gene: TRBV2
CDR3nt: TGTGCCAGCAGTGACGGAGGGGGAGCACCCCTCCACTTT
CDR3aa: CASSDGGGAPLHF

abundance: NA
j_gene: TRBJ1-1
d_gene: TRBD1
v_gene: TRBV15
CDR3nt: TGTGCCACCAGCAGAGTGGACAGGGACGAACACACTGAAGCTTTCTTT
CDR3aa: CATSRVDRDEHTEAFF

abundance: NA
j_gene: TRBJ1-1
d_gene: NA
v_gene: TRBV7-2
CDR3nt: TGTGCCAGCAGCTTACCTCGTTTGAACACTGGAGCTTCCTTT
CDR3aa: CASSLPRLNTGASF

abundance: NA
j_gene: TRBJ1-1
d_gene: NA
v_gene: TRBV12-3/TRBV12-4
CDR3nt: TGTGCCAGCAGCCCTGTGCGGCTTGGGGCTTCTGAAGCTTTCTTT
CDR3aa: CASSPVRLGASEAFF

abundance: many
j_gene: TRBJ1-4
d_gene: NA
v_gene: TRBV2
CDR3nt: TGTGCCAGCAGTGAGGACAGATCAACTAATGAAAAACTGTTTTTT
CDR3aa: CASSEDRSTNEKLFF

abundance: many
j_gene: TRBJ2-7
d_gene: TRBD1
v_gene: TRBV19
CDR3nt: TGTGCCAGTAGTATACTGGACAGGGGTTCCGAGCAGTACTTC
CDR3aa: CASSILDRGSEQYF

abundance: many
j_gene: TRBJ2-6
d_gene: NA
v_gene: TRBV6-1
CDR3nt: TGTGCCAGCAGCACAGGTAACTCTGGGGCCAACGTCCTGACTTTC
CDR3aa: CASSTGNSGANVLTF

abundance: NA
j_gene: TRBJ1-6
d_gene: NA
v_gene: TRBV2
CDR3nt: TGTGCCAGCACCCCACGGACGGGCTATCCCCTCCACTTT
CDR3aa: CASTPRTGYPLHF

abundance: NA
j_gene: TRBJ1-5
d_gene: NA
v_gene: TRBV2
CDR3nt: TGTGCCAGCGGTCTCGGACCCAATCAGCCCCAGCATTTT
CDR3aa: CASGLGPNQPQHF

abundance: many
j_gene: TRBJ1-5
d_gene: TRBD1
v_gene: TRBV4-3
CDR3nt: TGCGCCAGCAGCCAACAGGTGGACAGGGGCGCTCAGCCCCAGCATTTT
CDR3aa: CASSQQVDRGAQPQHF

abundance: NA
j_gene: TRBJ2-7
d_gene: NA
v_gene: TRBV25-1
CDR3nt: TGTGCCAGCAGTTTCTCCGGAGCCGGGGCGGGGACCTACGAGCAGTACTTC
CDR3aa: CASSFSGAGAGTYEQYF

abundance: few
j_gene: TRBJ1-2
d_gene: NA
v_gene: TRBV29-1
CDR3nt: TGCAGCGCCAACGAGAAGGGGGTGAGTGGCTACACCTTC
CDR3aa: CSANEKGVSGYTF

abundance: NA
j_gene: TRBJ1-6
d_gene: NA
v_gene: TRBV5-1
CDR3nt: TGTGCCAGCAGCTACCGGGACAATAATTCACCCCTCCACTTT
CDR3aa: CASSYRDNNSPLHF

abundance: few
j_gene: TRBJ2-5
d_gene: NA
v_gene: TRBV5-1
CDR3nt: TGCGCCAGCAGCTTGGGCAGGGATATCCAAGAGACCCAGTACTTC
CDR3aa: CASSLGRDIQETQYF

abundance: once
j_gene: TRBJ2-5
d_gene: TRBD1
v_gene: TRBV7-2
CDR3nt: TGTGCCAGTACCATGGGGACAGGGGTCGGGCAAGAGACCCAGTACTTC
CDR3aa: CASTMGTGVGQETQYF

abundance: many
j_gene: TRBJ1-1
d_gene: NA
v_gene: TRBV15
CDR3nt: TGTGCCACCAGCAAGAGGGAGCCCACTGAAGCTTTCTTT
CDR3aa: CATSKREPTEAFF

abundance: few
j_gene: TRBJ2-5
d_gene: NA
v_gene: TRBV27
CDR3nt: TGTGCCAGCAGTTTACGACCTAGCCGGGGCGGGACCCAGTACTTC
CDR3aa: CASSLRPSRGGTQYF

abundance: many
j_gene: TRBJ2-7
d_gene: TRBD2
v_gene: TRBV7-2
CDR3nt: TGTGCCAGCAGCTTAGGGACTAGCGGGAGAGCCCTCTCCTACGAGCAGTACTTC
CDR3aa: CASSLGTSGRALSYEQYF

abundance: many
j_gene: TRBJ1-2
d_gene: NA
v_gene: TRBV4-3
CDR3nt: TGCGCCAGCAGCCCCCGCCTTCGGTATGGCTACACCTTC
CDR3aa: CASSPRLRYGYTF

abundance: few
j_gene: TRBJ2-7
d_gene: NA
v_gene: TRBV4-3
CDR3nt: TGCGCCAGCAGCCAAACGGACGCGAAGATCTACGAGCGGTACTTC
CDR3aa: CASSQTDAKIYERYF

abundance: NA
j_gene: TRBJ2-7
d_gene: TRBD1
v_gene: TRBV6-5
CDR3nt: TGTGCCAGCGGGACAGGGGGCTTTTACGAGCATTACTTC
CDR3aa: CASGTGGFYEHYF

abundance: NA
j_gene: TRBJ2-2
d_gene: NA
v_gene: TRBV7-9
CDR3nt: TGTGCCAGCAGACCAGGCGGGCGGCACACCGGGGAGCTGTTTTTT
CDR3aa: CASRPGGRHTGELFF

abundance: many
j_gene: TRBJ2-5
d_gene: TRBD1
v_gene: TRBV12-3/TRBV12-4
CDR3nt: TGTGCCAGCAGTGGGACAGCGGAGACCCAGTACTTC
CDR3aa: CASSGTAETQYF

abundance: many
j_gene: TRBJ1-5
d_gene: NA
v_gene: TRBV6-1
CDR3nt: TGTGCCAGCAGTGAGCTGGATCAGCCCCAGCATTTT
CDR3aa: CASSELDQPQHF

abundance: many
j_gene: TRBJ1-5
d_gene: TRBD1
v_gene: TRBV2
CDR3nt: TGTGCCAGCAGAAAGAAGGGGACAGGGGTTCTTCAGCCCCAGCATTTT
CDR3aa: CASRKKGTGVLQPQHF

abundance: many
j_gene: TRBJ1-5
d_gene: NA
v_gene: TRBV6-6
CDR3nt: TGTGCCAGCAGTTATGAGGGACAGCCCCAGCATTTT
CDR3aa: CASSYEGQPQHF

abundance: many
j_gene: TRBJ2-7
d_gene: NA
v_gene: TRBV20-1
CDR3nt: TGCAGTGCCCCATCTTGGGGGTCCTACGAGCAGTACTTC
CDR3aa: CSAPSWGSYEQYF

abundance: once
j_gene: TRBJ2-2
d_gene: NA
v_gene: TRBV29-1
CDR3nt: TGCAGCTTAGAGGGTGCGAACACCGGGGAGCTGTTTTTT
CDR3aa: CSLEGANTGELFF